These 8 T cell receptor beta chains share one sample of origin, sequenced in a study of blood T cells in healthy people across ages. It was with a sample-barcoded 5' primer and a J-beta primer mix that a second PCR of about 6 to 12 cycles was run. TCRdb re-derived calls from the 5' RACE reads in MiXCR, one entry per CDR3 protein. The repertoire includes 1,800,000 or so distinct CDR3 sequences, more than 35% of them detected once, and under 25% sits in the top ten. The specimen was blood. The origin of the receptors is a human donor in good health.

The chain couples TRBV18 to TRBJ1-1, with D possibly being TRBD1 (5 bases). The CDR3 contains 14 residues. V was pared by 4 bases and J by 5 bases, with 14 bases between. Germline-derived CDR1 and CDR2 are KGHSH and LQKENI. CDR3 DNA: TGTGCCAGCTCACAGGGGAAGGGAGAAACTGAAGCTTTCTTT. It translates to CASSQGKGETEAFF.

There are a few counts of this clonotype. V gene TRBV6-6 combines with J gene TRBJ2-1; TRBD2 matches 8 bases. Germline V gene data show CDR1 as MNHNY and CDR2 as SVGAGI (reference sequence). Germline trimming cut 2 bases from V and 9 bases from J; bases unmatched to any gene: 12. CDR3 length: 16 residues. CDR3: CASSYGAGALSGEQFF. DNA of the CDR3: TGTGCCAGCAGTTACGGAGCGGGGGCCCTCTCGGGTGAGCAGTTCTTC.

This sequence joins TRBV20-1 and TRBJ2-6; TRBD1 matches at 12 bases. The CDR3 length is 16 residues. The germline gives CDR1 DFQATT, CDR2 SNEGSKA (reference sequence). Trimming at V came to 3 bases and at J to 2 bases, leaving 2 bases not matched to a gene. In DNA form, the CDR3 reads TGCAGTGCTAGGGGGACAGGGGGCCCTGGGGCCAACGTCCTGACTTTC. Protein: CSARGTGGPGANVLTF.

This clonotype was observed a handful of times. This chain joins TRBV7-2 and TRBJ2-7; tentatively, D is TRBD1 or TRBD2 (5 bases each). V was cut by 2 bases and J by 12 bases, with 11 bases left in between. Germline V lookup: CDR1 SGHTA, CDR2 FQGNSA. CDR3 length equals 11 residues. Written as DNA, the CDR3 is TGTGCCAGCAGCTTATGGGGGTCGGTGTACTTC. Its translation is CASSLWGSVYF.

As for this clonotype: One end of the junction varies from germline; a read error may be responsible. The rearrangement joins TRBV25-1 to TRBJ2-7; 8 nucleotides match TRBD1. The CDR3 extends over 16 amino acids. CDR1 is MGHDK and CDR2 is SYGVNS in the germline V gene. The CDR3 region is CASSRPPSQGAYGQYF. The CDR3 DNA is TGTGCCAGCAGTCGACCCCCAAGTCAGGGGGCCTACGGGCAGTACTTC.

This clonotype was seen more than once but under ten times. The rearrangement joins TRBV5-6 to TRBJ2-1; possible D gene TRBD2, 7 bases. Germline CDR1 is SGHDT and CDR2 is YYEEEE. This CDR3 has 15 amino acids. Trimming removed 3 bases from V and 7 bases from J, with 17 bases in between. The CDR3 DNA sequence: TGTGCCAGCAGCTCCCCGGGGGGCGGTCCAAATGAGCAGTTCTTC. Amino acid sequence: CASSSPGGGPNEQFF.

This clonotype was counted between two and nine times. This rearrangement joins TRBV25-1 to TRBJ2-7; TRBD2 aligns across 11 bases. This CDR3 region has 16 residues. The J segment lost 6 bases and the V segment lost 1 base, leaving 8 bases of the junction unmatched. The germline V gene encodes CDR1 MGHDK and CDR2 SYGVNS. The CDR3 sequence is CASSEFSGGATGEQYF. In DNA, the CDR3 is TGTGCCAGCAGTGAATTTAGCGGGGGGGCCACGGGCGAGCAGTACTTC.

The V and J genes are TRBV12-3 or TRBV12-4 and TRBJ2-1; 15 bases match TRBD2. V lost 4 bases, J lost 3 bases, and 7 bases stayed unmatched. The CDR3 sequence is 18 residues long. Here the CDR3 reads CASSSWTSGGVFYNEQFF. Here the CDR3 DNA reads TGTGCCAGCAGTTCCTGGACTAGCGGGGGGGTGTTCTACAATGAGCAGTTCTTC.